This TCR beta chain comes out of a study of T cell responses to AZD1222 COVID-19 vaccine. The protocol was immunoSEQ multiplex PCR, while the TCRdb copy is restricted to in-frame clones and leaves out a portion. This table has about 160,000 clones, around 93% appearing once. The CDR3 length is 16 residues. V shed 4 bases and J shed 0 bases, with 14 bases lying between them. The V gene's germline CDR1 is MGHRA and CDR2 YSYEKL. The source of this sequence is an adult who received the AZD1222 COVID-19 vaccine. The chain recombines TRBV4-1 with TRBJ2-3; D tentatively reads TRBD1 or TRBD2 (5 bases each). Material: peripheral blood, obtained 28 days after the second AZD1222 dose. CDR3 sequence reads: CASSLTGGKSTDTQYF. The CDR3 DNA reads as TGCGCCAGCAGCCTCACTGGGGGAAAGAGCACAGATACGCAGTATTTT.